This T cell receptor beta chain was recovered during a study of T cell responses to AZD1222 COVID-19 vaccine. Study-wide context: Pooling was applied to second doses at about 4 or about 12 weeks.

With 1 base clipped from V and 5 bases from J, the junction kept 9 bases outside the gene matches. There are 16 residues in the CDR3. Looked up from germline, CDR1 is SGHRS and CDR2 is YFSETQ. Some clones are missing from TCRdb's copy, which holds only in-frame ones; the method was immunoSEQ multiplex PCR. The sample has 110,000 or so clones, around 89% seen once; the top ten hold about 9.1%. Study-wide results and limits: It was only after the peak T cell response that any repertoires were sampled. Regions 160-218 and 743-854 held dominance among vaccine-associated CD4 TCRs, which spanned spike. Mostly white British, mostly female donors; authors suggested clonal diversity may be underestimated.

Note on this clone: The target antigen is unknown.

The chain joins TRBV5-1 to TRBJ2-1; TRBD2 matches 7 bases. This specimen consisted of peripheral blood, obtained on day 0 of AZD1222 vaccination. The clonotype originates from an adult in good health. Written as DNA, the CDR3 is TGCGCCAGCAGCTTGCTAGCGGTCGACGGGGACAATGAGCAGTTCTTC. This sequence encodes CASSLLAVDGDNEQFF. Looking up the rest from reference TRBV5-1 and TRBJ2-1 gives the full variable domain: KAGVTQTPRYLIKTRGQQVTLSCSPISGHRSVSWYQQTPGQGLQFLFEYFSETQRNKGNFPGRFSGRQFSNSRSEMNVSTLELGDSALYLCASSLLAVDGDNEQFFGPGTRLTVL.